The rows below give T cell receptor beta chains drawn from one sample of a study of blood T cell repertoires in COVID-19. Measured with immunoSEQ multiplex PCR; TCRdb has only the in-frame clones, and not every one. The table includes a few hundred thousand clones, 89% detected once. The source material was peripheral blood. These receptors came from a man in his fifties or sixties with acute or convalescent COVID-19. The CDR3 runs from the conserved cysteine through the conserved F or W. D genes are given only for firm matches. Clone sizes are given selectively: once, few, many, or a class where the clone is expanded.

DNA,CDR3,V,length,J,size,D
TGTGCCAGCAGTCCATTTGGAGCTGAGGCTTTCTTT,CASSPFGAEAFF,TRBV12-3/TRBV12-4,12,TRBJ1-1,.,.
TGTGCCAGTAGTACCGGTGGGGCAGCGTTCTACGAGCAGTACTTC,CASSTGGAAFYEQYF,TRBV19,15,TRBJ2-7,.,.
TGTGCCAGCAGTTACTATAGGAGGTCTCAGCCCCAGCATTTT,CASSYYRRSQPQHF,TRBV6-2/TRBV6-3,14,TRBJ1-5,.,.
TGTGCCAGCAGCGTAGAGCAAAAGAGCTATGGCTACACCTTC,CASSVEQKSYGYTF,TRBV9,14,TRBJ1-2,.,.
TGTGCCAGCAGCCCCGAGAGGGCCTTGGGCGAGCAGTACTTC,CASSPERALGEQYF,TRBV5-8,14,TRBJ2-7,.,.
TGTGCCAGCAGTCGCGGACTAGCGGGGGATGAGGCCCAGTACTTC,CASSRGLAGDEAQYF,TRBV27,15,TRBJ2-5,.,TRBD2
TGTGCCAGTAGGGGGACTAGCGGGGCTAACTACAATGAGCAGTTCTTC,CASRGTSGANYNEQFF,TRBV19,16,TRBJ2-1,.,TRBD2
TGTGCCAGCAGCCCGACAAACGAACCCGGGGAGCTGTTTTTT,CASSPTNEPGELFF,TRBV5-4,14,TRBJ2-2,.,.
TGTGCCAGCAGTGTTGGGAGTAGCGGGGACTCCTACAATGAGCAGTTCTTC,CASSVGSSGDSYNEQFF,TRBV6-1,17,TRBJ2-1,.,TRBD2
TGTGCCAGCAGCTCCGGGACAAACACTGAAGCTTTCTTT,CASSSGTNTEAFF,TRBV7-3,13,TRBJ1-1,.,.
TGTGCTAGTGGTTTGGGACTAGCGGAAAAAGAGACCCAGTACTTC,CASGLGLAEKETQYF,TRBV12-5,15,TRBJ2-5,.,TRBD2
TGCGCCAGCAGCTTGGCCCCACAGGGATTGAACACTGAAGCTTTCTTT,CASSLAPQGLNTEAFF,TRBV5-1,16,TRBJ1-1,.,.
TGTGCCAGCAGCCAGGGGGCAGTCTCCTACAATGAGCAGTTCTTC,CASSQGAVSYNEQFF,TRBV7-2,15,TRBJ2-1,.,TRBD1
TGTGCCAGCAGCTTATTTAAGAACACTGAAGCTTTCTTT,CASSLFKNTEAFF,TRBV7-6,13,TRBJ1-1,.,.
TGTGCCAGCAGTGAACCCGGGGGTGGAAACACCATATATTTT,CASSEPGGGNTIYF,TRBV6-1,14,TRBJ1-3,.,.
TGTGCCAGCAGCGTATCGGGGGGGCCGCTGTTCTTC,CASSVSGGPLFF,TRBV9,12,TRBJ2-1,.,TRBD2
TGTGCCAGCAGTTGGACAGCGAACCAAGAGACCCAGTACTTC,CASSWTANQETQYF,TRBV2,14,TRBJ2-5,.,.
TGTGCCAGTAGTATCCGTCAGGCCGGGAACACTGAAGCTTTCTTT,CASSIRQAGNTEAFF,TRBV19,15,TRBJ1-1,.,.
TGTGCCAGCAGCGCTTGGACAGATAACTATGGCTACACCTTC,CASSAWTDNYGYTF,TRBV3-1/TRBV3-2,14,TRBJ1-2,.,.
TGCGCCAGCAGCTTGGCCGGGCTAGCGGGGGCGCACTTTTACAATGAGCAGTTCTTC,CASSLAGLAGAHFYNEQFF,TRBV5-1,19,TRBJ2-1,.,TRBD2
TGTGCCAGCAGCCCCACACCTGTACAGGGGAATTACGAGCAGTACTTC,CASSPTPVQGNYEQYF,TRBV5-4,16,TRBJ2-7,.,TRBD1
TGTGCCAGCAGTTACTGGACAGGGACTGAAGCTTTCTTT,CASSYWTGTEAFF,TRBV6-5,13,TRBJ1-1,.,TRBD1
TGTGCCATCAGTGAGTCGAACAGGGATGGTGAGCAGTTCTTC,CAISESNRDGEQFF,TRBV10-3,14,TRBJ2-1,.,.
TGCGCCAGCAGCTTGTCCGAGGGAAGAGGGGAAGCTTTCTTT,CASSLSEGRGEAFF,TRBV5-1,14,TRBJ1-1,.,.
TGTGCCAGCTTGCCGCGGAGCCCCTCTGGAAACACCATATATTTT,CASLPRSPSGNTIYF,TRBV2,15,TRBJ1-3,.,.
TGTGCCAGCAGTGGGCAGGGCTACGAGCAGTACTTC,CASSGQGYEQYF,TRBV2,12,TRBJ2-7,.,.
TGTGCCAGCTCACCGACAACGAACACTGAAGCTTTCTTT,CASSPTTNTEAFF,TRBV18,13,TRBJ1-1,few,.
TGCGCCAGCAGCTTGTCCGGTTTAGGGGCTGAAGCTTTCTTT,CASSLSGLGAEAFF,TRBV5-1,14,TRBJ1-1,.,.
TGTGCCAGCAGCCGACAGGGGTCCCACAATGAGCAGTTCTTC,CASSRQGSHNEQFF,TRBV3-1/TRBV3-2,14,TRBJ2-1,.,TRBD1
TGTGCCAGCAGCTCAGGGGGACCACAGTTCTTC,CASSSGGPQFF,TRBV11-3,11,TRBJ2-1,.,TRBD1
TGTGCTAGCAGCTTGGCAGCGGGGTTGGGAGAGACCCAGTACTTC,CASSLAAGLGETQYF,TRBV7-7,15,TRBJ2-5,.,TRBD2
TGTGCCAGCAGTACAGGGATGGGTGAAAAACTGTTTTTT,CASSTGMGEKLFF,TRBV2,13,TRBJ1-4,.,.
TGTGCCAGCAGCTTAGGTTCTTGGCTGAACACCGGGGAGCTGTTTTTT,CASSLGSWLNTGELFF,TRBV11-3,16,TRBJ2-2,.,.
TGTGCTAGTGGTCGACGGACTAGCGGGGGCCCCGGCACAGATACGCAGTATTTT,CASGRRTSGGPGTDTQYF,TRBV12-5,18,TRBJ2-3,.,TRBD2
TGTGCCAGCATCATAAGCTGGTGGTTTCGGGGGTCTATGAAGACCCAGTACTTC,CASIISWWFRGSMKTQYF,TRBV21-1,18,TRBJ2-5,.,.
TGTGCCAGCAGCTTAACGGCTAGCGGGGTCCAAGAGACCCAGTACTTC,CASSLTASGVQETQYF,TRBV7-3,16,TRBJ2-5,.,TRBD2
TGTGCCAGCAGCTTAAACGGCTACGAGCAGTACTTC,CASSLNGYEQYF,TRBV7-3,12,TRBJ2-7,once,.
TGTGCCAGCAGCTTTGGACAGGGGGAGACCCAGTACTTC,CASSFGQGETQYF,TRBV11-3,13,TRBJ2-5,.,TRBD1
TGTGCCAGCATCCCCCGATCTGGCTCTAATTCACCCCTCCACTTT,CASIPRSGSNSPLHF,TRBV7-9,15,TRBJ1-6,.,.
TGCGCCAGCAGCTTAACCGGGACAGGGGGCGGTGAGCAGTTCTTC,CASSLTGTGGGEQFF,TRBV5-1,15,TRBJ2-1,.,TRBD1
TGCGCCAGCAGCTTGGAGGCTAGCGGGGGGCGGGAGCAGTACTTC,CASSLEASGGREQYF,TRBV5-1,15,TRBJ2-7,.,TRBD2
TGTGCCAGTAGCACACAGGGTCATCAGCCCCAGCATTTT,CASSTQGHQPQHF,TRBV19,13,TRBJ1-5,few,.
TGCAGCGCCACTTCGGTTGGTAGCGGGGGATCCTACGAGCAGTACTTC,CSATSVGSGGSYEQYF,TRBV29-1,16,TRBJ2-7,.,TRBD2
TGTGCCAGCAGGGGGGACAGAAACTCTGGAAACACCATATATTTT,CASRGDRNSGNTIYF,TRBV27,15,TRBJ1-3,.,TRBD1
TGTGCCAGCAGTCCAACAGGGGGTGACCTGAGTCAGCCCCAGCATTTT,CASSPTGGDLSQPQHF,TRBV7-8,16,TRBJ1-5,once,TRBD1
TGTGCCAGCAGTGAAGCGCTGGGGACAGTGCATTTT,CASSEALGTVHF,TRBV2,12,TRBJ1-5,.,TRBD1
TGCGCCAGCAGCCAAGATAGCAGGGCTAATGAAAAACTGTTTTTT,CASSQDSRANEKLFF,TRBV4-1,15,TRBJ1-4,once,.
TGCGCCAGCAGTGACACAGGGGAGGGCAATCAGCCCCAGCATTTT,CASSDTGEGNQPQHF,TRBV10-1,15,TRBJ1-5,.,TRBD1
TGTGCCAGCAGCGTATCCGCCGCAGCCTACGAGCAGTACTTC,CASSVSAAAYEQYF,TRBV9,14,TRBJ2-7,.,.
TGTGCCAGCAGCCGAGACAGGGGAGAGTCACCCCTCCACTTT,CASSRDRGESPLHF,TRBV9,14,TRBJ1-6,.,TRBD1
TGCAGCGGGACAGGAGGGGAAAAACTGTTTTTT,CSGTGGEKLFF,TRBV20-1,11,TRBJ1-4,.,TRBD1
TGTGCCAGCAGCTTGGAGGGGCCCACGGGGGTTATTGAGCAGTTCTTC,CASSLEGPTGVIEQFF,TRBV5-5,16,TRBJ2-1,.,.
TGTGCCAGCAGCTCCCAAACCTACGAGCAGTACTTC,CASSSQTYEQYF,TRBV7-9,12,TRBJ2-7,.,.
TGTGCCAGCAGTAACTACAGGGGTGGCTATGGCTACACCTTC,CASSNYRGGYGYTF,TRBV6-5,14,TRBJ1-2,.,TRBD1
TGTGCCACCAGCAGAGATTTTGGCAGGCCCCCCTACGAGCAGTACTTC,CATSRDFGRPPYEQYF,TRBV15,16,TRBJ2-7,.,.
TGTGCCAGTACTAGCGGGGGTCGGTACGAGCAGTACTTC,CASTSGGRYEQYF,TRBV12-3/TRBV12-4,13,TRBJ2-7,.,TRBD2
TGTGCCAGCAGCCACTTTTACAGCAGCTCTGGAAACACCATATATTTT,CASSHFYSSSGNTIYF,TRBV3-1/TRBV3-2,16,TRBJ1-3,.,.
TGTGCCAGCGGCGAGGCAGGGCGCACCGGGGAGCTGTTTTTT,CASGEAGRTGELFF,TRBV7-9,14,TRBJ2-2,.,.
TGTGCCAGCAGCCCAGGCCCGCTAGCCAAAAACATTCAGTACTTC,CASSPGPLAKNIQYF,TRBV5-5,15,TRBJ2-4,once,.